Following are 14 T cell receptor beta chains from one sample sequenced in a study of PD-1 blockade in classical Hodgkin lymphoma. Time point: cycle 4 day 1 (C4D1), after less than seven weeks of nivolumab. Patients all relapsed after autologous stem cell transplantation, and there was variation in brentuximab vedotin exposure. Profiled with immunoSEQ multiplex PCR; TCRdb holds only in-frame clones, not every one. The table has approximately 27,000 clones, 82% seen once; the top ten hold about a fifth. The sequenced sample was peripheral blood mononuclear cells (PBMCs), obtained before the fourth cycle of nivolumab. Every receptor here comes from a human donor with classical Hodgkin lymphoma.

This clone was detected once. The V gene is TRBV5-1, the J gene TRBJ1-2; 9 bases line up with TRBD1. This CDR3 contains 13 residues. Germline V CDR1 and CDR2: SGHRS, YFSETQ. After removal of 2 bases from V and 6 bases from J, the junction contained 2 bases not matched to a gene. The CDR3 loop is CASSLQGADGYTF. The CDR3 coding sequence is TGCGCCAGCAGCTTACAGGGGGCGGATGGCTACACCTTC. The full variable domain, rest sourced from reference TRBV5-1 and TRBJ1-2, is KAGVTQTPRYLIKTRGQQVTLSCSPISGHRSVSWYQQTPGQGLQFLFEYFSETQRNKGNFPGRFSGRQFSNSRSEMNVSTLELGDSALYLCASSLQGADGYTFGSGTRLTVV.

V gene TRBV7-9 combines with J gene TRBJ1-4, with D perhaps matching TRBD1 (5 bases). V lost 5 bases, J lost 6 bases, and 13 bases lay in between. The CDR3 loop spans 14 amino acids. The germline CDR1 and CDR2 sequences are SEHNR and FQNEAQ (reference sequence). CDR3 in amino acids: CASSQAGLDEKLFF. The CDR3 DNA is TGTGCCAGCAGCCAAGCAGGGTTGGATGAAAAACTGTTTTTT.

The chain is built from TRBV23-1 and TRBJ1-2; a possible D gene is TRBD1 (5 bases). TRBV23-1 is designated an ORF whose function remains uncertain. Trimming removed 2 bases from V and 3 bases from J, with 10 bases in between. The CDR3 sequence is 14 residues long. CDR3 bases: TGCGCCAGCAGTCAAGACAGTTACCACTATGGCTACACCTTC. Its protein product is CASSQDSYHYGYTF.

The chain is built from TRBV21-1 and TRBJ2-7. TRBV21-1 is designated a pseudogene. The CDR3 runs 14 residues. In nucleotides, the CDR3 is TGTGCCAGCAGCCAACCGGGGGCCTTGCACGAGCAGTACTTC. The encoded protein is CASSQPGALHEQYF.

This clone was recorded only once. The chain is built from TRBV7-9 and TRBJ1-4; no clear D gene. The CDR3 spans 14 residues. Trimming stripped 1 base from V and 8 bases from J, with 11 bases between. Germline assignment: CDR1 SEHNR and CDR2 FQNEAQ (reference sequence). CDR3 nucleotide sequence: TGTGCCAGCAGCTTAGGTTGGGGTTTCGAAAAACTGTTTTTT. It is translated as CASSLGWGFEKLFF.

This clone was detected a few times. The chain links TRBV7-2 to TRBJ1-2, with D unclear. Germline V lookup: CDR1 SGHTA, CDR2 FQGNSA. The CDR3 loop spans 14 amino acids. Trimming stripped 3 bases from V and 4 bases from J, with 12 bases between. The CDR3 spells CASSFSSSSYGYTF. The CDR3 bases are TGTGCCAGCAGCTTCTCCAGCTCTTCCTATGGCTACACCTTC.

This chain connects TRBV18 to TRBJ2-7; D might be TRBD2 (5 bases). Germline CDR1 is KGHSH and CDR2 is LQKENI. The ends were cut back, 3 bases at V and 9 bases at J, with 12 bases in the middle. This CDR3 has 12 residues. The CDR3 DNA follows: TGTGCCAGCTCACCGAGGGCCGGGTTGCAGTACTTC. Translation: CASSPRAGLQYF.

V gene TRBV30 combines with J gene TRBJ1-6; the D is unclear. The germline V and J ends were trimmed by 1 base and 10 bases, with 11 bases remaining between them. CDR1 and CDR2 (germline): GTSNPN, SVGIG (reference sequence). The length of the CDR3 is 13 residues. CDR3 nucleotides: TGTGCCTGGAGTGAGAAGAGGCTATCACCCCTCCACTTT. This encodes CAWSEKRLSPLHF.

The chain combines TRBV4-1 with TRBJ1-5, with TRBD1 identical over 8 bases. There are 16 residues in the CDR3. The J segment lost 5 bases and the V segment lost 4 bases, leaving 10 bases of the junction unmatched. Germline V CDR1 and CDR2: MGHRA, YSYEKL. The CDR3 region has the DNA TGCGCCAGCAGCCCAAAGACAGGGGTATTTCATCAGCCCCAGCATTTT. This codes for CASSPKTGVFHQPQHF.

This clone turned up a few times. This chain uses TRBV6-4 with TRBJ2-1, with 9 nucleotides matching TRBD1. The CDR3 runs 13 residues. Germline assignment: CDR1 MRHNA and CDR2 SNTAGT. The V gene end was trimmed by 0 bases and the J gene end by 9 bases; junction bases not matched to a gene: 0. The CDR3 sequence: CASSDSDRGEQFF. CDR3 nucleotide sequence: TGTGCCAGCAGTGACTCGGACAGGGGTGAGCAGTTCTTC.

The chain uses TRBV19 and TRBJ2-2, with TRBD1 as a possible D gene (6 bases). Germline-derived CDR1 and CDR2 are LNHDA and SQIVND (reference sequence). The CDR3 runs 16 residues. V was pared by 4 bases and J by 7 bases, with 19 bases between. CDR3 in amino acids: CASSSRSGVYGGELFF. The CDR3 region has the DNA TGTGCCAGTAGTAGTCGGTCAGGGGTATACGGCGGGGAGCTGTTTTTT.

The chain links TRBV6-1 to TRBJ1-1, with a tentative D call TRBD1 (5 bases). This CDR3 is 11 amino acids long. Germline loops: CDR1 MNHNS, CDR2 SASEGT. CDR3 bases: TGTGAACAGGACGTAAGCACTGAAGCTTTCTTT. Translating it yields CEQDVSTEAFF.

The chain is built from TRBV5-5 and TRBJ1-2; unclear D gene. The V end was cut by 0 bases, the J end by 1 base, with 10 bases between. Germline CDR1 reads SGHKS; CDR2 reads YYEKEE (reference sequence). The CDR3 covers 15 residues. CDR3 bases: TGTGCCAGCAGCTTGGCGGGCGACCGTAACTATGGCTACACCTTC. The encoded protein is CASSLAGDRNYGYTF. The full variable domain, completed using reference TRBV5-5 and TRBJ1-2, is DAGVTQSPTHLIKTRGQQVTLRCSPISGHKSVSWYQQVLGQGPQFIFQYYEKEERGRGNFPDRFSARQFPNYSSELNVNALLLGDSALYLCASSLAGDRNYGYTFGSGTRLTVV.

The chain employs TRBV28 and TRBJ2-7, with TRBD2 matching over 7 bases. The germline CDR1 and CDR2 sequences are MDHEN and SYDVKM. The CDR3 loop spans 15 amino acids. Unmatched junction bases numbered 8, after V lost 3 bases and J lost 3 bases. This CDR3 reads CASSFRGVGRYEQYF. CDR3 nucleotides: TGTGCCAGCAGTTTTCGGGGGGTGGGACGCTACGAGCAGTACTTC.